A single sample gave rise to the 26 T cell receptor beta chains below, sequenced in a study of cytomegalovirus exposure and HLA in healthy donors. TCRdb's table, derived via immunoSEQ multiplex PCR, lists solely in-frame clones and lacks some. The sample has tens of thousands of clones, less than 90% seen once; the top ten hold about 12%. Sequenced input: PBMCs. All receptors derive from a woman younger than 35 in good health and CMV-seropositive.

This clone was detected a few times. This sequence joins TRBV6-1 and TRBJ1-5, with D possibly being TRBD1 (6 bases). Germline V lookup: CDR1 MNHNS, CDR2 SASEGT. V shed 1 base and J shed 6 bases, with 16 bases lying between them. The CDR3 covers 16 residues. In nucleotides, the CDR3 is TGTGCCAGCAGTGAAGGCGTTGGACAGACGGGTCAGCCCCAGCATTTT. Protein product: CASSEGVGQTGQPQHF.

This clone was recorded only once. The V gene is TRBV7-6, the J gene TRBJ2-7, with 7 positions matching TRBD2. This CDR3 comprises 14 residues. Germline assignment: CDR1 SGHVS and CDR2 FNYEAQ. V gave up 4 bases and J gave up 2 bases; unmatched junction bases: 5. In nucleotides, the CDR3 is TGTGCCAGCAGCTCTGGTAGCGGGCCCTACGAGCAGTACTTC. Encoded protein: CASSSGSGPYEQYF.

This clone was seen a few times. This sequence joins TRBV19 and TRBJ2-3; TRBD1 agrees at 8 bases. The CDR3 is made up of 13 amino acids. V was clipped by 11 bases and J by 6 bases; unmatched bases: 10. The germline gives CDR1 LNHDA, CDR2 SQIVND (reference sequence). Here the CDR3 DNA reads TGTGCCGCCGGCAGGGGGCAATCGGATACGCAGTATTTT. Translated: CAAGRGQSDTQYF.

Here the CDR3 DNA reads TGTGCCAGCAGCCCGACTACCTCCTACAATGAGCAGTTCTTC. Translated, it gives CASSPTTSYNEQFF. The chain carries TRBV5-4 and TRBJ2-1; TRBD2 is a possible D gene (5 bases). CDR3 length equals 14 residues. V was pared by 4 bases and J by 0 bases, with 8 bases between. Germline-derived CDR1 and CDR2 are SGHNT and YYREEE (reference sequence).

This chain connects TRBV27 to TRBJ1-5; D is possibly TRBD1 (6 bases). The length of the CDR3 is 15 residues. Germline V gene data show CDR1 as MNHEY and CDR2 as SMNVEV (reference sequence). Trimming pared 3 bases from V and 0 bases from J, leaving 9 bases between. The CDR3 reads CASSFDRYSNQPQHF. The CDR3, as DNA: TGTGCCAGCAGTTTCGACAGGTATAGCAATCAGCCCCAGCATTTT.

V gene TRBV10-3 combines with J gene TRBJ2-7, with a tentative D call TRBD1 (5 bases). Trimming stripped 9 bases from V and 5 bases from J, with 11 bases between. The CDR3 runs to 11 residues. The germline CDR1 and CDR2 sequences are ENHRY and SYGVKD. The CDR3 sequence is CAIRGIHEQYF. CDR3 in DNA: TGTGCCATAAGGGGTATCCACGAGCAGTACTTC.

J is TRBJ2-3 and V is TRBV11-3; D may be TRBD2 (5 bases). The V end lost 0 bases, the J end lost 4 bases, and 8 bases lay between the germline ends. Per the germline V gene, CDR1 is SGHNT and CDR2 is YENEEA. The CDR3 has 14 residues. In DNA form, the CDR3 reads TGTGCCAGCAGCTTAGACGGGAATTCAGATACGCAGTATTTT. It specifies CASSLDGNSDTQYF.

The CDR3 loop reads CASKAGSDTGELFF. The DNA for the CDR3 is TGCGCCAGCAAAGCGGGATCGGACACCGGGGAGCTGTTTTTT. The chain couples TRBV10-1 to TRBJ2-2; 7 positions match TRBD2. The trim removed 7 bases at V and 3 bases at J, leaving 5 bases unmatched. The CDR3 contains 14 residues. Germline V gene sequence: CDR1 WNHNN, CDR2 SYGVQD (reference sequence).

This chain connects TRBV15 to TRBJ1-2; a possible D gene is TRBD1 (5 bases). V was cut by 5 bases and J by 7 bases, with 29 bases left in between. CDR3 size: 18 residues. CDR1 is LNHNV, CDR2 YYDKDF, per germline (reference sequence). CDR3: CATSGVIRTGDSGGGYTF. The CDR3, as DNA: TGTGCCACCAGCGGGGTAATTAGAACAGGCGACTCCGGGGGTGGCTACACCTTC.

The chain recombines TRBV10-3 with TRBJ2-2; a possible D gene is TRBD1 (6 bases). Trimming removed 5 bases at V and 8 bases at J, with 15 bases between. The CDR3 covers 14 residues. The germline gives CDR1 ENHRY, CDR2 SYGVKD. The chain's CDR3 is CAISITTQGGELFF. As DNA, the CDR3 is TGTGCCATCAGTATCACAACACAGGGAGGGGAGCTGTTTTTT.

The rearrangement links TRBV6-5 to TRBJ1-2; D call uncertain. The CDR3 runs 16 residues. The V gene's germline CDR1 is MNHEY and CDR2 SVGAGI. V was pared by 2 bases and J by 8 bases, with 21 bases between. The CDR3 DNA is TGTGCCAGCAGTTACGAAGGACGGGGATTCCATGGGGGCTACACCTTC. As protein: CASSYEGRGFHGGYTF.

CDR3 amino acids: CASSLALAAKSELTSTDTQYF. CDR3 nucleotide sequence: TGTGCCAGCAGCCTAGCGCTAGCGGCTAAAAGTGAATTAACTAGCACAGATACGCAGTATTTT. The rearrangement links TRBV4-2 to TRBJ2-3; 7 nucleotides match TRBD2. Per germline, CDR1 LGHNA and CDR2 YNFKEQ. The CDR3 has 21 residues. V shed 4 bases and J 0 bases; nucleotides not matched to a gene: 22.

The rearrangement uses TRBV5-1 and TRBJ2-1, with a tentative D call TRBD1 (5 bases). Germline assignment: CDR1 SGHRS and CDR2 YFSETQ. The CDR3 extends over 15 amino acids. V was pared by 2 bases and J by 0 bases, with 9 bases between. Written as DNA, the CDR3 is TGCGCCAGCAGCTTCGGACAATTCTCCTACAATGAGCAGTTCTTC. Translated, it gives CASSFGQFSYNEQFF. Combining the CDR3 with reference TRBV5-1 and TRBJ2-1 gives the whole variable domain KAGVTQTPRYLIKTRGQQVTLSCSPISGHRSVSWYQQTPGQGLQFLFEYFSETQRNKGNFPGRFSGRQFSNSRSEMNVSTLELGDSALYLCASSFGQFSYNEQFFGPGTRLTVL.

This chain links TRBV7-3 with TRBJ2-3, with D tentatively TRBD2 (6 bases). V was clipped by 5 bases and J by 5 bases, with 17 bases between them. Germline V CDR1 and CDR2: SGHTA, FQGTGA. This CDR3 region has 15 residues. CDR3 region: CASSPRLGGVDTQYF. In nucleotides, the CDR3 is TGTGCCAGCAGCCCAAGGTTGGGGGGTGTAGATACGCAGTATTTT.

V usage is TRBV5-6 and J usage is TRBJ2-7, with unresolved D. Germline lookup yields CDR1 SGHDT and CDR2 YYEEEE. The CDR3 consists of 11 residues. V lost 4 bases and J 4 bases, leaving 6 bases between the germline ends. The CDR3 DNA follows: TGTGCCAGCAGCCAAAATTACGAGCAGTACTTC. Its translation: CASSQNYEQYF.

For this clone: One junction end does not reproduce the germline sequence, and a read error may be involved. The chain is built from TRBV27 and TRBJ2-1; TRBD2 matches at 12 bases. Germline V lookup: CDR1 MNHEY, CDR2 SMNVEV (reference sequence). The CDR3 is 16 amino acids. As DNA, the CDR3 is TGTGCCAGCAGTGCCGCTAGCGGGGGGGCCTATAATGAGCAGTTCTTC. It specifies CASSAASGGAYNEQFF.

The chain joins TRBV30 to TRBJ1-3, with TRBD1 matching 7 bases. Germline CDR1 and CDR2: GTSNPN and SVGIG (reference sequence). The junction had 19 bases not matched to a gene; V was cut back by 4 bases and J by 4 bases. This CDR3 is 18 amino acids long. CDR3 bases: TGTGCCTGGACCGTACAGGGGTCTATACCCAGGGAAGGAAACACCATATATTTT. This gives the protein CAWTVQGSIPREGNTIYF.

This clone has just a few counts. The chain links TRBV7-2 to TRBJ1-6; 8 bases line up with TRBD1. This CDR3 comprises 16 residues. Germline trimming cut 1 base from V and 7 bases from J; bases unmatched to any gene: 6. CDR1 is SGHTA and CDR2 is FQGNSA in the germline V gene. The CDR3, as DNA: TGTGCCAGCAGCTTAGAGCAGCAGGGGGCGAATTCACCCCTCCACTTT. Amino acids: CASSLEQQGANSPLHF.

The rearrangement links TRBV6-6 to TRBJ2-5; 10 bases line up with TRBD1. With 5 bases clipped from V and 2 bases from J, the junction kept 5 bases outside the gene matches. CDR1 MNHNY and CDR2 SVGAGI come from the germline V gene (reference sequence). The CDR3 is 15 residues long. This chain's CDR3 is CASSDTDRGQETQYF. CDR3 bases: TGTGCCAGCAGTGATACGGACAGGGGGCAAGAGACCCAGTACTTC.

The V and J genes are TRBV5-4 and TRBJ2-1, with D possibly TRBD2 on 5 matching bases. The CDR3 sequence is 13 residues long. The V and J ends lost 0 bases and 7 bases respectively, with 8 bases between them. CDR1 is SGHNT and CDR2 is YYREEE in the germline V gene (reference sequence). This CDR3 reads CASSLAPGNEQFF. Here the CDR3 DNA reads TGTGCCAGCAGCTTGGCTCCGGGGAATGAGCAGTTCTTC.

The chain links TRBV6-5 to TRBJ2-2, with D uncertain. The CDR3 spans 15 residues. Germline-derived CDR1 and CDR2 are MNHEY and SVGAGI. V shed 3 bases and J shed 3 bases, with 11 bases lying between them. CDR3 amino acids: CASSYHRGDTGELFF. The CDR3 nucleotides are TGTGCCAGCAGTTATCATCGAGGTGACACCGGGGAGCTGTTTTTT.

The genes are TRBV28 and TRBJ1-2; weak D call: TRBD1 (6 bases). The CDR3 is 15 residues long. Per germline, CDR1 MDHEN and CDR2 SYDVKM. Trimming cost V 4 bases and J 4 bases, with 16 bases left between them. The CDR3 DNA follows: TGTGCCAGCAGTTCCCCTGGACAGTACGCCTATGGCTACACCTTC. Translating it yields CASSSPGQYAYGYTF.

CDR3 bases: TGTGCCAGCAGCGCGGTTGGCGGAGCGTCCTACGAGCAGTACTTC. Its translation is CASSAVGGASYEQYF. The chain combines TRBV6-4 with TRBJ2-7; the D is unclear. Germline CDR1 reads MRHNA; CDR2 reads SNTAGT. The CDR3 runs to 15 residues. Deletions cut 6 bases from V and 1 base from J, with 16 bases between.

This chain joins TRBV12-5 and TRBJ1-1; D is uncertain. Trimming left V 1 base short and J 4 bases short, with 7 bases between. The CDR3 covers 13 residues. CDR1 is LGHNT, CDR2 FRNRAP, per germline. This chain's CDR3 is CASGLAPVTEAFF. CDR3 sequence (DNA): TGTGCTAGTGGTTTGGCCCCCGTCACTGAAGCTTTCTTT.

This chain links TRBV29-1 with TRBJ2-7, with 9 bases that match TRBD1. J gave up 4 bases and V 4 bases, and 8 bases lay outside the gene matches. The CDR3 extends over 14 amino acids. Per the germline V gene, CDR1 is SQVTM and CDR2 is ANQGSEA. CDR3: CSVVQGQGLYEQYF. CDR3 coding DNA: TGCAGCGTTGTCCAGGGACAGGGTTTATACGAGCAGTACTTC.

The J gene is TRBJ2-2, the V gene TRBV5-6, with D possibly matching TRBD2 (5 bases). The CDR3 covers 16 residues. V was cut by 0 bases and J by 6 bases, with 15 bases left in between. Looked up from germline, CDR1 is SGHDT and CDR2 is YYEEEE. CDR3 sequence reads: CASSLELWGVAGELFF. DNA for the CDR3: TGTGCCAGCAGCTTGGAATTGTGGGGAGTCGCCGGGGAGCTGTTTTTT.